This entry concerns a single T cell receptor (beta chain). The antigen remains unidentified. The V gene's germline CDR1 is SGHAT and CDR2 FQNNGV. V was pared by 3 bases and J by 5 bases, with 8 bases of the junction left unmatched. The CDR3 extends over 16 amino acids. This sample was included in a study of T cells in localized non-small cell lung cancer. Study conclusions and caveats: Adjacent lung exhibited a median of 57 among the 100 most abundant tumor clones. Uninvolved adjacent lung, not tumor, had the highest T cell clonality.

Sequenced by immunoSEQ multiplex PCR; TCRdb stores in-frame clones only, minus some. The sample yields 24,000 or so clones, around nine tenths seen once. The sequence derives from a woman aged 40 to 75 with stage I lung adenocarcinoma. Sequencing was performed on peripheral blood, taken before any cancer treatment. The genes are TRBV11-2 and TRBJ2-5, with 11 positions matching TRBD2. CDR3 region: CASSFRLAGTRETQYF. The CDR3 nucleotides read TGTGCCAGCAGCTTTAGACTAGCGGGAACGAGGGAGACCCAGTACTTC.